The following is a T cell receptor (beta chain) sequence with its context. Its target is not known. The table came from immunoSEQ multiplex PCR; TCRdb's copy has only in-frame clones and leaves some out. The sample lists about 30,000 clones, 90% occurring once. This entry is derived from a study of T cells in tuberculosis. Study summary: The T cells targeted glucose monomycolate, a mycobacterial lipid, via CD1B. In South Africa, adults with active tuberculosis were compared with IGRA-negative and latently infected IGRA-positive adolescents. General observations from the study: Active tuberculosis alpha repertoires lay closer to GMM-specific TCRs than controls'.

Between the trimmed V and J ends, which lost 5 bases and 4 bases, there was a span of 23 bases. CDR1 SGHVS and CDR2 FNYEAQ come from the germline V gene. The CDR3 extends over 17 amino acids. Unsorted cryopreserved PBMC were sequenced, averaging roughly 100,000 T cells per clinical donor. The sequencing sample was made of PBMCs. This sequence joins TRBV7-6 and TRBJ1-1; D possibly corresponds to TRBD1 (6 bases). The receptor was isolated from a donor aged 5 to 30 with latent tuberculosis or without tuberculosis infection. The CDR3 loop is CASSPNSYLSTGTEAFF. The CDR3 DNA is TGTGCCAGCAGCCCAAACTCCTACCTTTCGACAGGCACTGAAGCTTTCTTT.